This T cell receptor (beta chain) was observed in a study of shared clonotypes between healthy human individuals. Study conclusions and caveats: A small donor pool kept down the genetic and exposure-history diversity that was represented.

Clones were read by immunoSEQ multiplex PCR, and TCRdb kept only the in-frame ones, dropping some. The repertoire holds 500,000 to 650,000 clones, 70% to 80% seen once, with 9.5% to 15% in the top ten. This clone was detected only once. Its antigen is currently unknown. Those who donated, Caucasian adults without exception, all lived in Nashville, Tennessee. Germline V gene sequence: CDR1 SEHNR, CDR2 FQNEAQ (reference sequence). The CDR3 is 15 amino acids. The ends were cut back, 2 bases at V and 2 bases at J, with 10 bases in the middle. The sequence was obtained from a woman aged 40 to 50 in good health. Some clones in this sample may be carry-over from other donors' samples. The chain has TRBV7-9 and TRBJ1-3; perhaps TRBD1 as D (5 bases). The sample comprised PBMCs. CDR3 protein: CASSLWTITGNTIYF. The CDR3 DNA is TGTGCCAGCAGCTTATGGACAATAACTGGAAACACCATATATTTT.